Below are 30 T cell receptor beta chains sequenced from a single sample in a study of cytomegalovirus exposure and HLA in healthy donors. Assay used: immunoSEQ multiplex PCR; TCRdb lists only in-frame clones, some missing. The sample records 200,000 to 250,000 clones, around four fifths being singletons. The sequenced sample was PBMCs. Receptors originate from a woman between 18 and 29 years old in good health and CMV-seronegative.

This clone has a handful of counts. This rearrangement joins TRBV7-3 to TRBJ2-1; 9 positions agree with TRBD2. Germline CDR1 and CDR2: SGHTA and FQGTGA. This CDR3 is 14 amino acids long. V lost 5 bases, J lost 4 bases, and 3 bases stayed unmatched. The chain's CDR3 is CASSPSGGYNEQFF. Here the CDR3 DNA reads TGTGCCAGCAGCCCGAGCGGGGGGTACAATGAGCAGTTCTTC.

V is TRBV4-2 and J is TRBJ2-6, with 9 positions matching TRBD1. CDR1 and CDR2 (germline): LGHNA, YNFKEQ. J lost 4 bases, V lost 3 bases, and 7 bases had no gene match. The CDR3 totals 17 residues. The CDR3 bases are TGTGCCAGCAGCCAGGAAACAGGGGGCGCAGGGGCCAACGTCCTGACTTTC. This encodes CASSQETGGAGANVLTF.

The chain employs TRBV10-2 and TRBJ2-1; 14 bases fit TRBD2. This CDR3 is 15 amino acids long. Trimming at V came to 2 bases and at J to 10 bases, leaving 4 bases not matched to a gene. The germline V gene has CDR1 WSHSY and CDR2 SAAADI. The CDR3 DNA reads as TGCGCCAGCAGTGAGGGGACTAGCGGGAGAGGGGAGCAGTTCTTC. Its protein product is CASSEGTSGRGEQFF.

The chain employs TRBV29-1 and TRBJ2-2; the D is unclear. The germline CDR1 and CDR2 sequences are SQVTM and ANQGSEA. CDR3 length equals 11 residues. The V gene lost 7 bases and the J gene lost 2 bases, with 5 bases spanning the gap. In nucleotides, the CDR3 is TGCAGCGGCAGAAACACCGGGGAGCTGTTTTTT. Translation: CSGRNTGELFF.

The genes are TRBV27 and TRBJ1-5; D ambiguous. The germline CDR1 and CDR2 sequences are MNHEY and SMNVEV (reference sequence). The ends were cut back, 5 bases at V and 0 bases at J, with 8 bases in the middle. This CDR3 has 14 residues. The chain's CDR3 is CASSRDRSNQPQHF. The CDR3 DNA is TGTGCCAGCAGTCGCGACCGTAGCAATCAGCCCCAGCATTTT.

A single count supports this clone. Other DNA sequences in this sample translate to the same CDR3. The gene calls are TRBV5-1 and TRBJ2-7; 13 nucleotides align to TRBD2. V trimming: 3 bases; J trimming: 7 bases; junction bases outside the gene matches: 7. The CDR3 has 15 amino acids. Germline V gene data show CDR1 as SGHRS and CDR2 as YFSETQ. CDR3: CASSSGLAGVEEQYF. The CDR3 bases are TGCGCCAGCAGCTCTGGACTAGCGGGAGTGGAAGAGCAGTACTTC.

The rearrangement links TRBV5-1 to TRBJ2-7; TRBD2 agrees at 14 bases. Per germline, CDR1 SGHRS and CDR2 YFSETQ. The CDR3 has 21 residues. J lost 1 base, V lost 4 bases, and 19 bases had no gene match. The CDR3 spells CASSVYPGTSGSVGMSYEQYF. CDR3 nucleotide sequence: TGCGCCAGCAGCGTCTATCCCGGGACTAGCGGGAGTGTTGGGATGTCCTACGAGCAGTACTTC.

This rearrangement joins TRBV7-2 to TRBJ2-3, with D unclear. Trimming cost V 1 base and J 2 bases, with 13 bases left between them. The CDR3 sequence is 16 residues long. Germline V gene sequence: CDR1 SGHTA, CDR2 FQGNSA. The CDR3 spells CASSLGLSRNTDTQYF. For the CDR3, the DNA is TGTGCCAGCAGCTTAGGACTGTCAAGGAACACAGATACGCAGTATTTT.

This clone was seen once. The V and J genes are TRBV25-1 and TRBJ2-7, with no clear D. The germline V gene encodes CDR1 MGHDK and CDR2 SYGVNS. V dropped 3 bases and J dropped 3 bases, with 3 bases sitting between them. The CDR3 covers 11 residues. CDR3 region: CASSDGYEQYF. The CDR3 DNA reads as TGTGCCAGCAGTGACGGCTACGAGCAGTACTTC.

This chain links TRBV5-1 with TRBJ2-1; 9 nucleotides match TRBD2. The ends lost 2 bases at V and 5 bases at J; junction bases unmatched: 5. The CDR3 contains 15 residues. Looked up from germline, CDR1 is SGHRS and CDR2 is YFSETQ. CDR3 bases: TGCGCCAGCAGCTTAACACTAGCGGGCCACAATGAGCAGTTCTTC. This sequence encodes CASSLTLAGHNEQFF.

The chain links TRBV5-1 to TRBJ1-5; D is ambiguous. V lost 0 bases and J 4 bases, leaving 5 bases between the germline ends. Germline CDR1 SGHRS, CDR2 YFSETQ. This CDR3 is 13 amino acids long. The CDR3 protein is CASSLDANQPQHF. The CDR3, as DNA: TGCGCCAGCAGCTTGGATGCGAATCAGCCCCAGCATTTT.

The chain recombines TRBV5-1 with TRBJ2-1; 12 bases fit TRBD2. Losses at the gene ends were 4 bases for V and 5 bases for J; bases not matched to a gene: 10. Germline lookup yields CDR1 SGHRS and CDR2 YFSETQ. The CDR3 length is 17 residues. The CDR3 region has the DNA TGCGCCAGCAGCAACAACGTACTAGCGGGGGGCAACAATGAGCAGTTCTTC. Amino acid sequence: CASSNNVLAGGNNEQFF. Looking up the rest from reference TRBV5-1 and TRBJ2-1 gives the full variable domain: KAGVTQTPRYLIKTRGQQVTLSCSPISGHRSVSWYQQTPGQGLQFLFEYFSETQRNKGNFPGRFSGRQFSNSRSEMNVSTLELGDSALYLCASSNNVLAGGNNEQFFGPGTRLTVL.

The gene calls are TRBV5-1 and TRBJ2-2, with 11 bases identical to TRBD2. CDR3 length: 15 amino acids. Germline assignment: CDR1 SGHRS and CDR2 YFSETQ. V gave up 4 bases and J gave up 6 bases; unmatched junction bases: 5. In DNA form, the CDR3 reads TGCGCCAGCAGCAGAACTAGCGGGAGTCCCGGGGAGCTGTTTTTT. Translated: CASSRTSGSPGELFF. The whole variable domain, remainder taken from reference TRBV5-1 and TRBJ2-2, is KAGVTQTPRYLIKTRGQQVTLSCSPISGHRSVSWYQQTPGQGLQFLFEYFSETQRNKGNFPGRFSGRQFSNSRSEMNVSTLELGDSALYLCASSRTSGSPGELFFGEGSRLTVL.

The chain links TRBV28 to TRBJ1-2, with D unclear. CDR3 length: 12 amino acids. Per the germline V gene, CDR1 is MDHEN and CDR2 is SYDVKM. The germline V and J ends were trimmed by 1 base and 5 bases, with 5 bases remaining between them. In DNA, the CDR3 is TGTGCCAGCAGTTTATCAGAGTATGGCTACACCTTC. Protein product: CASSLSEYGYTF.

The CDR3 sequence is CASSQNRQGAGVAKNIQYF. Here the CDR3 DNA reads TGCGCCAGCAGCCAAAATCGACAGGGGGCAGGGGTAGCCAAAAACATTCAGTACTTC. This chain uses TRBV4-1 with TRBJ2-4; 10 nucleotides match TRBD1. V shed 2 bases, J shed 0 bases, and the junction held 10 bases outside the gene matches. Germline V CDR1 and CDR2: MGHRA, YSYEKL. CDR3 size: 19 residues.

This clone was seen only once. This chain links TRBV5-6 with TRBJ1-2, with no clear D. Germline CDR1 SGHDT, CDR2 YYEEEE. The CDR3 extends over 13 amino acids. Trimming took 1 base from V and 6 from J, leaving 10 bases between them. CDR3: CASSLSLLDGYTF. DNA for the CDR3: TGTGCCAGCAGCTTGTCTCTACTGGATGGCTACACCTTC.

This rearrangement joins TRBV6-1 to TRBJ2-3, with 8 bases identical to TRBD1. The CDR3 has 14 amino acids. The V gene's germline CDR1 is MNHNS and CDR2 SASEGT. With V trimmed by 3 bases and J by 5 bases, 4 bases remained unmatched. The CDR3 region is CASSDRGRRDTQYF. The CDR3 nucleotides read TGTGCCAGCAGTGACAGGGGGCGTAGAGATACGCAGTATTTT.

The chain joins TRBV2 to TRBJ2-1; D uncertain. CDR3 length: 14 residues. Germline-derived CDR1 and CDR2 are SNHLY and FYNNEI. V was shortened by 8 bases and J by 7 bases, with 18 bases between the two germline ends. Here the CDR3 reads CASDRSRSLNEQFF. In DNA form, the CDR3 reads TGTGCCAGCGACCGATCCCGGAGTTTGAATGAGCAGTTCTTC.

This clone was recorded only once. Compared with germline, one end of the junction differs, possibly owing to a read error. The chain uses TRBV2 and TRBJ2-4; TRBD2 matches at 8 bases. CDR3 size: 14 residues. Germline CDR1 and CDR2: SNHLY and FYNNEI. In nucleotides, the CDR3 is TGTGCCAGCAGTCAAGCGGGAGTGGGTAACATTCAGTACTTC. Translating it yields CASSQAGVGNIQYF.

The chain employs TRBV2 and TRBJ2-7, with D tentatively TRBD1 or TRBD2 (5 bases each). V gave up 6 bases and J gave up 2 bases, with 14 bases separating them. The CDR3 runs to 14 residues. CDR1 is SNHLY, CDR2 FYNNEI, per germline. The CDR3 nucleotides are TGTGCCAGCAGACAGACCAGGGAGACCTACGAGCAGTACTTC. It yields the protein CASRQTRETYEQYF.

The chain links TRBV27 to TRBJ1-3; 7 nucleotides match TRBD1. The CDR3 consists of 16 residues. The trim removed 4 bases at V and 5 bases at J, leaving 11 bases unmatched. Germline V gene sequence: CDR1 MNHEY, CDR2 SMNVEV (reference sequence). This CDR3 is CASSSRGTGERNTIYF. The CDR3 DNA sequence: TGTGCCAGCAGTTCCCGAGGTACAGGGGAACGAAACACCATATATTTT.

In DNA, the CDR3 is TGTGCCAGCAGTTTTTTAGGGCGGAACTACGAGCAGTACTTC. It codes for CASSFLGRNYEQYF. This chain uses TRBV27 with TRBJ2-7, with D uncertain. CDR1 MNHEY and CDR2 SMNVEV come from the germline V gene (reference sequence). The V gene lost 3 bases and the J gene lost 3 bases, with 12 bases spanning the gap. The CDR3 sequence is 14 residues long.

This clone was seen just once. The V call is TRBV5-1, the J call TRBJ1-5, with D perhaps TRBD1 (5 bases). The CDR3 runs to 14 residues. Germline CDR1 reads SGHRS; CDR2 reads YFSETQ. Trimming left V 2 bases short and J 3 bases short, with 9 bases between. CDR3 amino acids: CASSFGGFNQPQHF. DNA of the CDR3: TGCGCCAGCAGCTTCGGGGGTTTCAATCAGCCCCAGCATTTT.

Written as DNA, the CDR3 is TGTGCCAGCAGCGAAAGGTCGGGAGGGCCTGGAGATACGCAGTATTTT. Protein product: CASSERSGGPGDTQYF. The rearrangement joins TRBV2 to TRBJ2-3; TRBD2 matches 8 bases. This CDR3 is 16 amino acids long. In germline, CDR1 is SNHLY, CDR2 FYNNEI. After removal of 6 bases from V and 5 bases from J, the junction contained 13 bases not matched to a gene. Full variable domain (outside the CDR3, taken from reference TRBV2 and TRBJ2-3): EPEVTQTPSHQVTQMGQEVILRCVPISNHLYFYWYRQILGQKVEFLVSFYNNEISEKSEIFDDQFSVERPDGSNFTLKIRSTKLEDSAMYFCASSERSGGPGDTQYFGPGTRLTVL.

The gene calls are TRBV2 and TRBJ1-1; TRBD1 is a possible D gene (5 bases). CDR3 size: 14 residues. Germline CDR1 SNHLY, CDR2 FYNNEI. V lost 5 bases, J lost 5 bases, and 15 bases lay in between. The CDR3 reads CASSPTRGVTEAFF. The CDR3 DNA sequence: TGTGCCAGCAGTCCAACGAGGGGTGTAACTGAAGCTTTCTTT.

The V and J genes are TRBV29-1 and TRBJ1-4, with 11 nucleotides matching TRBD1. CDR1 and CDR2 (germline): SQVTM, ANQGSEA. Trimming took 6 bases from V and 15 from J; bases not matched to a gene: 12. CDR3 length: 13 amino acids. The CDR3 is CSVVRDRGDTMFF. CDR3 nucleotides: TGCAGCGTGGTCCGGGACAGGGGGGATACGATGTTTTTT.

The chain is built from TRBV27 and TRBJ2-7, with 12 bases lining up with TRBD1. Germline CDR1 reads MNHEY; CDR2 reads SMNVEV (reference sequence). J was trimmed by 5 bases and V by 4 bases; bases with no gene match: 6. The CDR3 sequence is 15 residues long. DNA of the CDR3: TGTGCCAGCAGTTCCCCGGGACAGGGGGCCCACGAGCAGTACTTC. Its translation: CASSSPGQGAHEQYF.

CDR3 sequence: CAPKNAAGHNTEAFF. The CDR3 DNA is TGTGCCCCGAAAAACGCTGCGGGACACAACACTGAAGCTTTCTTT. V is TRBV28 and J is TRBJ1-1, with a possible D match to TRBD1 (6 bases). The germline CDR1 and CDR2 sequences are MDHEN and SYDVKM. This CDR3 contains 15 residues. Trimming pared 11 bases from V and 2 bases from J, leaving 21 bases between.

The chain links TRBV2 to TRBJ1-2; D is uncertain. The CDR3 consists of 14 residues. Trimming took 4 bases from V and 1 from J, leaving 10 bases between them. Germline-derived CDR1 and CDR2 are SNHLY and FYNNEI. The DNA of the CDR3 is TGTGCCAGCAGTGGAGTTGACGGTAACTATGGCTACACCTTC. Translating it yields CASSGVDGNYGYTF. Full variable domain (missing parts from reference TRBV2 and TRBJ1-2): EPEVTQTPSHQVTQMGQEVILRCVPISNHLYFYWYRQILGQKVEFLVSFYNNEISEKSEIFDDQFSVERPDGSNFTLKIRSTKLEDSAMYFCASSGVDGNYGYTFGSGTRLTVV.

The chain joins TRBV30 to TRBJ1-3; weak D call: TRBD1 (6 bases). Between the trimmed V and J ends, which lost 7 bases and 0 bases, there was a span of 10 bases. The CDR3 loop spans 13 amino acids. CDR1 is GTSNPN, CDR2 SVGIG, per germline (reference sequence). The CDR3 DNA follows: TGTGCCTCGGACAGACGCTCTGGAAACACCATATATTTT. As protein: CASDRRSGNTIYF.